Following are 27 T cell receptor beta chains from one sample sequenced in a study of T cell clonality in common variable immunodeficiency. Repertoires were generated with immunoSEQ multiplex PCR, while TCRdb's copy carries only in-frame clones and drops some. The sample offers roughly 79,000 clones and no singletons, the top ten holding 0.8%. The specimen was peripheral blood mononuclear cells. Receptors originate from a person between 18 and 75 years old in good health.

This clone was observed at least ten times. The sequenced fragment ends 3 residues before the CDR3 boundary, so the rest is inferred from the germline J gene. The V and J genes are TRBV20-1 and TRBJ2-1, with TRBD2 as a possible D gene (6 bases). Germline lookup yields CDR1 DFQATT and CDR2 SNEGSKA (reference sequence). The CDR3 runs 13 residues. V was shortened by 6 bases and J by 9 bases, with 18 bases between the two germline ends. The part of the CDR3 DNA that was read is TGCAGTGCCTTTAGCGGCAGTTGGGGTGAG. This translates into CSAFSGSWGE. The complete CDR3 protein is CSAFSGSWGEQFF.

This clone was counted ten times or more. The sequence runs out 3 residues before the end of the CDR3; the remainder is reconstructed from the germline J gene. The chain combines TRBV20-1 with TRBJ2-3; D remains unclear. V was clipped by 3 bases and J by 4 bases, with 8 bases between them. There are 12 residues in the CDR3. The germline gives CDR1 DFQATT, CDR2 SNEGSKA (reference sequence). The CDR3 here is CSAREGSDTQYF. The DNA read from the CDR3 is TGCAGTGCTAGGGAAGGGTCAGATACG.

This clone showed up many times. From the germline J gene comes the end of the CDR3, since the read stops 3 residues before it. The chain links TRBV18 to TRBJ1-1; D perhaps matches TRBD1 (5 bases). The germline CDR1 and CDR2 sequences are KGHSH and LQKENI. Trimming removed 4 bases from V and 7 bases from J, with 10 bases in between. The CDR3 has 12 amino acids. The CDR3 sequence: CASSLDTYEAFF. The covered CDR3 bases are TGTGCCAGCTCACTGGACACCTATGAA.

There are many counts of this clone. The read halts 3 residues ahead of the CDR3 end, with the missing end drawn from the germline J gene. The rearrangement uses TRBV10-1 and TRBJ1-5, with 7 nucleotides matching TRBD1. V was pared by 4 bases and J by 5 bases, with 2 bases of the junction left unmatched. The CDR3 is made up of 13 amino acids. Looked up from germline, CDR1 is WNHNN and CDR2 is SYGVQD (reference sequence). Partial CDR3 DNA: TGCGCCAGCAGTGTGGGGACAGATCAGCCC. As protein: CASSVGTDQP. The full-length CDR3 reads as CASSVGTDQPQHF.

This clone was detected many times. Read sequence stops 3 residues before the CDR3 end, and the germline J gene provides the missing end. V gene TRBV20-1 combines with J gene TRBJ2-5; the match to TRBD1 covers 11 bases. Germline V gene sequence: CDR1 DFQATT, CDR2 SNEGSKA (reference sequence). This CDR3 has 15 residues. The J segment lost 5 bases and the V segment lost 5 bases, leaving 10 bases of the junction unmatched. The sequenced part of the CDR3 DNA is TGCAGTGCTCCCGCGGGGGGACAGGGGGTTGAGACC. Translation: CSAPAGGQGVET. The CDR3 in its entirety is CSAPAGGQGVETQYF.

This clone was observed at least ten times. The CDR3 goes on 3 residues after the read ends, and that part is filled in from the germline J gene. This chain uses TRBV18 with TRBJ2-5; 7 positions match TRBD2. The germline CDR1 and CDR2 sequences are KGHSH and LQKENI. The CDR3 sequence is 18 residues long. The V and J ends lost 1 base and 4 bases, in that order; junction bases with no gene match: 15. The part of the CDR3 DNA that was read is TGTGCCAGCTCACCACGGAGTGCTGCGGGAGTAGATCGAGAGACC. Translated, it gives CASSPRSAAGVDRET. The whole CDR3 sequence reads CASSPRSAAGVDRETQYF.

This clone came up many times. The CDR3 end falls 3 residues outside the read, so it is completed with the germline J gene. This chain links TRBV10-3 with TRBJ2-7; the match to TRBD2 covers 11 bases. Trimming at V came to 4 bases and at J to 3 bases, leaving 11 bases not matched to a gene. The CDR3 length is 17 residues. Germline CDR1 and CDR2: ENHRY and SYGVKD. CDR3 bases read: TGTGCCATCAGTGTTACCGGGACTAGCGGATCAAACTACGAG. Translating gives CAISVTGTSGSNYE. The complete CDR3 protein is CAISVTGTSGSNYEQYF.

This clone has at least ten counts. The missing CDR3 end, 3 residues past where the read stops, is filled in from the germline J gene. The chain is built from TRBV7-6 and TRBJ1-3; D unclear. This CDR3 is built from 15 residues. Trimming took 0 bases from V and 2 from J, leaving 8 bases between them. Germline CDR1 and CDR2: SGHVS and FNYEAQ. CDR3 protein: CASSLASRTGNTIYF. Incomplete CDR3 DNA: TGTGCCAGCAGCTTAGCGTCCAGGACTGGAAACACC. The full variable domain, rest sourced from reference TRBV7-6 and TRBJ1-3, is GAGVSQSPRYKVTKRGQDVALRCDPISGHVSLYWYRQALGQGPEFLTYFNYEAQQDKSGLPNDRFSAERPEGSISTLTIQRTEQRDSAMYRCASSLASRTGNTIYFGEGSWLTVV.

This clone was counted many times. The junction does not match germline at one end; this may be a read error. The CDR3 end is not reached by the read, which stops 3 residues before it; the germline J gene fills it in. J is TRBJ2-2 and V is TRBV7-7; 7 bases map to TRBD2. Germline CDR1 is SSHAT and CDR2 is FNYEAQ (reference sequence). There are 15 residues in the CDR3. The part of the CDR3 DNA that was read is TGTGCTAGCAGTTTTGGGGGGGCGAACACCGGGGAG. Protein product: CASSFGGANTGE. The CDR3 reads in full as CASSFGGANTGELFF.

This clone was detected many times. The sequence runs out 3 residues before the end of the CDR3; the remainder is reconstructed from the germline J gene. The V call is TRBV20-1, the J call TRBJ2-1, with 11 bases fitting TRBD2. Germline V gives CDR1 DFQATT, CDR2 SNEGSKA (reference sequence). Unmatched junction bases numbered 8, after V lost 5 bases and J lost 5 bases. The CDR3 length is 15 residues. The part of the CDR3 DNA that was read is TGCAGTGCTTTACCCTATAGCGGGAGGGACAATGAG. Translation gives CSALPYSGRDNE. The full CDR3 protein reads CSALPYSGRDNEQFF.

This clone was seen repeatedly, ten times or more. The read finishes 3 residues shy of the CDR3 end, and the germline J gene is used to complete it. This sequence joins TRBV7-2 and TRBJ2-7; TRBD1 agrees at 9 bases. Germline trimming cut 2 bases from V and 6 bases from J; bases unmatched to any gene: 5. In germline, CDR1 is SGHTA, CDR2 FQGNSA. The CDR3 loop spans 14 amino acids. The CDR3 is CASSLSGTGSEQYF. The sequenced CDR3 bases are TGTGCCAGCAGCTTATCCGGGACAGGGTCCGAG. The complete variable domain, with remaining parts taken from reference TRBV7-2 and TRBJ2-7, reads GAGVSQSPSNKVTEKGKDVELRCDPISGHTALYWYRQSLGQGLEFLIYFQGNSAPDKSGLPSDRFSAERTGGSVSTLTIQRTQQEDSAVYLCASSLSGTGSEQYFGPGTRLTVT.

This clone was counted at least ten times. The CDR3 goes on 3 residues after the read ends, and that part is filled in from the germline J gene. This chain uses TRBV5-1 with TRBJ2-5; 10 bases match TRBD2. Germline V gives CDR1 SGHRS, CDR2 YFSETQ. J gave up 1 base and V 4 bases, and 10 bases lay outside the gene matches. This CDR3 has 17 residues. The CDR3 bases that were read are TGCGCCAGCAGCGGGACTAGCGCGCTCATAATCCAAGAGACC. Amino acids: CASSGTSALIIQET. The whole CDR3 region reads CASSGTSALIIQETQYF.

This clone has a count of ten or more. The read stops 3 residues short of the end of the CDR3; the missing end is completed from the germline J gene. J is TRBJ2-5 and V is TRBV18, with D perhaps TRBD2 (5 bases). CDR1 is KGHSH, CDR2 LQKENI, per germline. The V end lost 4 bases, the J end lost 1 base, and 10 bases lay between the germline ends. This CDR3 comprises 14 residues. The CDR3 sequence is CASSLAGGQETQYF. CDR3 bases read: TGTGCCAGCTCACTGGCGGGTGGCCAAGAGACC. Looking up the rest from reference TRBV18 and TRBJ2-5 gives the full variable domain: NAGVMQNPRHLVRRRGQEARLRCSPMKGHSHVYWYRQLPEEGLKFMVYLQKENIIDESGMPKERFSAEFPKEGPSILRIQQVVRGDSAAYFCASSLAGGQETQYFGPGTRLLVL.

There are many counts of this clone. The read ends 3 residues early relative to the CDR3; the germline J gene fills the gap. The rearrangement joins TRBV19 to TRBJ2-1, with D possibly matching TRBD2 (6 bases). There are 17 residues in the CDR3. V was cut by 3 bases and J by 6 bases, with 21 bases left in between. Germline V gene sequence: CDR1 LNHDA, CDR2 SQIVND (reference sequence). The CDR3 reads CASSIRNSAIAANEQFF. The CDR3 DNA, read in part, is TGTGCCAGTAGTATCCGCAATAGCGCAATAGCGGCCAATGAG.

This clone occurred many times. The read terminates 3 residues before the CDR3 end, so the remaining end is supplied by the germline J gene. The chain links TRBV7-8 to TRBJ2-1; TRBD2 is a possible D gene (6 bases). Germline loops: CDR1 SGHVS, CDR2 FQNEAQ. With 5 bases removed from V and 7 bases from J, the gap between germline ends came to 12 bases. This CDR3 is 13 amino acids long. This CDR3 reads CASSPGTHNEQFF. The covered CDR3 bases are TGTGCCAGCAGCCCCGGGACTCATAATGAG.

This clone has at least ten counts. The DNA ends 3 residues before the CDR3 does, and the rest of the CDR3 is filled in from the germline J gene. V is TRBV28 and J is TRBJ1-2; possibly TRBD1 for D (6 bases). The germline V and J ends were trimmed by 7 bases and 0 bases, with 15 bases remaining between them. CDR1 and CDR2 (germline): MDHEN, SYDVKM. The CDR3 sequence is 15 residues long. CDR3 loop: CASIATGQPNYGYTF. The CDR3 DNA, read in part, is TGTGCCAGCATTGCCACGGGACAACCTAACTATGGC.

This clone was seen ten or more times. The CDR3 end falls 3 residues outside the read, so it is completed with the germline J gene. J is TRBJ2-2 and V is TRBV19; perhaps TRBD1 as D (6 bases). Per germline, CDR1 LNHDA and CDR2 SQIVND (reference sequence). This CDR3 comprises 16 residues. V lost 4 bases and J lost 5, with 17 bases in between. The CDR3 sequence: CASSNREIGPTGELFF. Partial CDR3 DNA: TGTGCCAGTAGTAACAGGGAGATCGGGCCGACCGGGGAG.

The sample holds many counts of this clone. The read gets to within 3 residues of the CDR3 end, and the germline J gene fills in the rest. This chain links TRBV20-1 with TRBJ2-3; D gene unclear. The CDR3 extends over 11 amino acids. V was pared by 3 bases and J by 6 bases, with 7 bases between. Germline CDR1 reads DFQATT; CDR2 reads SNEGSKA (reference sequence). The sequenced part of the CDR3 DNA is TGCAGTGCTAGGGGCTTGGATACG. Translation: CSARGLDT. The complete CDR3 sequence is CSARGLDTQYF.

This clone was detected ten times or more. Sequencing ends 3 residues short of the CDR3 end; the germline J gene provides the rest. The chain joins TRBV7-9 to TRBJ2-7; no clear D. Trimming cost V 2 bases and J 5 bases, with 7 bases left between them. The germline gives CDR1 SEHNR, CDR2 FQNEAQ (reference sequence). The CDR3 loop spans 12 amino acids. The CDR3 loop is CASSLLSDEQYF. The DNA read from the CDR3 is TGTGCCAGCAGCTTACTTTCCGACGAG.

This clone was seen repeatedly, ten times or more. The sequenced fragment ends 3 residues before the CDR3 boundary, so the rest is inferred from the germline J gene. The chain carries TRBV18 and TRBJ2-2; 11 bases align to TRBD2. Per the germline V gene, CDR1 is KGHSH and CDR2 is LQKENI. This CDR3 has 17 residues. V lost 5 bases and J lost 2; bases outside the gene matches: 7. The covered CDR3 bases are TGTGCCAGCTCATCCGCACTAGCGGGAGTTAACACCGGGGAG. Translated, it gives CASSSALAGVNTGE. From start to end, the CDR3 is CASSSALAGVNTGELFF.

This clone was seen many times. The CDR3 extends 3 residues past the end of the read, so its final part is completed from the germline J gene. The V call is TRBV19, the J call TRBJ1-2; 9 positions match TRBD1. The CDR3 runs 13 residues. Germline values: CDR1 LNHDA, CDR2 SQIVND (reference sequence). J lost 4 bases, V lost 7 bases, and 4 bases had no gene match. The covered CDR3 bases are TGTGCCAGTAACCCGGGACAGGGCTATGGC. Amino acid sequence: CASNPGQGYG. The entire CDR3 reads CASNPGQGYGYTF.

This clone was seen ten or more times. The missing CDR3 end, 3 residues past where the read stops, is filled in from the germline J gene. The rearrangement joins TRBV6-2 or TRBV6-3 to TRBJ2-3; D unclear. The CDR3 runs to 11 residues. Germline loops: CDR1 MNHEY, CDR2 SVGEGT. Trimming stripped 4 bases from V and 4 bases from J, with 3 bases between. The CDR3 bases that were read are TGTGCCAGCAGTTCCGCAGATACG. This encodes CASSSADT. The full CDR3 protein is CASSSADTQYF.

In the case of this clone: The read is 3 residues too short to cover the CDR3 end, so that end is filled in from the germline J gene. The gene calls are TRBV11-1 and TRBJ1-3; 7 bases agree with TRBD1. V shed 4 bases, J shed 0 bases, and the junction held 0 bases outside the gene matches. The CDR3 extends over 14 amino acids. Per germline, CDR1 SGHAT and CDR2 FQDESV (reference sequence). The chain's CDR3 is CASSWTGSGNTIYF. The DNA read from the CDR3 is TGTGCCAGCAGCTGGACAGGCTCTGGAAACACC.

This clone was observed many times. The read ends 3 residues shy of where the CDR3 ends; the end is completed using the germline J gene. The V and J genes are TRBV7-3 and TRBJ2-3; TRBD1 matches 7 bases. Germline CDR1 is SGHTA and CDR2 is FQGTGA. V shed 0 bases and J 4 bases; nucleotides not matched to a gene: 10. The CDR3 totals 17 residues. CDR3 region: CASSLTGTVMSADTQYF. CDR3 bases read: TGTGCCAGCAGCTTAACGGGGACAGTCATGTCGGCAGATACG.

This clone was detected ten times or more. The observed sequence ends 3 residues before the CDR3 terminus, with the missing tail filled in from the germline J gene. The V and J genes are TRBV28 and TRBJ2-7, with D perhaps matching TRBD1 or TRBD2 (7 bases each). The CDR3 is made up of 14 amino acids. Trimming removed 3 bases from V and 3 bases from J, with 12 bases in between. Germline CDR1 and CDR2: MDHEN and SYDVKM. CDR3 in amino acids: CASSLGGGVYEQYF. The part of the CDR3 DNA that was read is TGTGCCAGCAGTTTGGGAGGGGGCGTCTACGAG.

This clone was counted ten times or more. CDR3 residues: CASSLTQGDYGYTF. Incomplete CDR3 DNA: TGTGCCAGCAGCTTAACTCAGGGGGACTATGGC. The gene calls are TRBV7-6 and TRBJ1-2; 7 bases align to TRBD1. The read is 3 residues too short to cover the CDR3 end, so that end is filled in from the germline J gene. The CDR3 spans 14 residues. With 2 bases clipped from V and 3 bases from J, the junction kept 3 bases outside the gene matches. Germline CDR1 and CDR2: SGHVS and FNYEAQ.

This clone came up many times. The CDR3 extends 3 residues past the end of the read, so its final part is completed from the germline J gene. Within the sample, other DNA sequences also encode this same CDR3. The rearrangement links TRBV18 to TRBJ2-1, with D possibly TRBD2 on 5 matching bases. Trimming left V 0 bases short and J 4 bases short, with 13 bases between. CDR1 KGHSH and CDR2 LQKENI come from the germline V gene. The CDR3 has 16 residues. CDR3: CASSPPLARQYNEQFF. The sequenced part of the CDR3 DNA is TGTGCCAGCTCACCACCGCTAGCTCGGCAATACAATGAG.